A selection of T cell receptor beta chains follows, all from one sample in a study of blood T cell repertoires in COVID-19. Assay: immunoSEQ multiplex PCR; the TCRdb copy retains only in-frame clones and omits some. The sample carries roughly 190,000 clones, approximately 85% recorded once. The sequencing sample was made of peripheral blood. The receptors here all came from a woman aged 70-85 years with active or convalescent COVID-19. Both conserved end residues are part of each CDR3. A D gene is named only where the DNA matches it firmly. Part of the rows lack a size; the others show once, few, many or a class for expanded clones.

d_call	v_call	j_call	clone_size	cdr3_nt	cdr3_aa
.	TRBV6-6	TRBJ1-5	few	TGTGCCAGCAGCCGAGGTGGATCGGGGCCCCAGCATTTT	CASSRGGSGPQHF
.	TRBV5-1	TRBJ2-3	.	TGCGCCAGCAGCTTGAGTCGATCAGGCCGCACAGATACGCAGTATTTT	CASSLSRSGRTDTQYF
.	TRBV28	TRBJ1-6	.	TGTGCCAGCAGTTTGCGTCGACATCGTGGTAATTCACCCCTCCACTTT	CASSLRRHRGNSPLHF
TRBD2	TRBV4-2	TRBJ2-7	.	TGTGCCAGCAGCCAAGGCCGGGAGGGCACCTACGAGCAGTACTTC	CASSQGREGTYEQYF
.	TRBV6-6	TRBJ2-2	.	TGTGCCAGCAGCCTTTTCGGGGAGCTGTTTTTT	CASSLFGELFF
TRBD1	TRBV7-8	TRBJ2-6	once	TGTGCCAGCAGCCCTGGACAGGGGAAATCCTCTGGGGCCAACGTCCTGACTTTC	CASSPGQGKSSGANVLTF
TRBD2	TRBV6-1	TRBJ2-1	.	TGTGCCAGCAGTGGAGCTGGACTAGCGGGAAGGGAGCAGTTCTTC	CASSGAGLAGREQFF
TRBD2	TRBV9	TRBJ2-7	once	TGTGCCAGCAGCATAGGCACTAGCGGGTTCTACGAGCAGTACTTC	CASSIGTSGFYEQYF
.	TRBV6-5	TRBJ2-3	.	TGTGCCAGCACCCCTCCGGGCAGGAGGGATACGCAGTATTTT	CASTPPGRRDTQYF
.	TRBV30	TRBJ1-6	.	TGTGCCTGGAGTCTACAGGGAAATAATTCACCCCTCCACTTT	CAWSLQGNNSPLHF
.	TRBV5-1	TRBJ2-5	.	TGCGCCAGCAGCTTGAGGTGGATATGGGGGCCCGCGGGCCCCACGAATAGGACCCAGTACTTC	CASSLRWIWGPAGPTNRTQYF
.	TRBV5-1	TRBJ1-2	once	TGCGCCAGCAGCTTGGATCCAGGGAAGATCTATGGCTACACCTTC	CASSLDPGKIYGYTF
.	TRBV5-1	TRBJ2-3	.	TGCGCCAGCAGCTTGTTGTACGGAGGAGATACGCAGTATTTT	CASSLLYGGDTQYF
TRBD2	TRBV19	TRBJ2-1	.	TGTGCCAGTAGTATAGTTAGCGGGAGGCCCTACAATGAGCAGTTCTTC	CASSIVSGRPYNEQFF
TRBD1	TRBV4-2	TRBJ2-7	.	TGTGCCAGCAGCCAAGCGTACCAGGGGGTCTACGAGCAGTACTTC	CASSQAYQGVYEQYF
TRBD2	TRBV11-2	TRBJ2-7	once	TGTGCCAGCAGAGCCCTAGCGGGAGGTGTGTACGAGCAGTACTTC	CASRALAGGVYEQYF
TRBD1	TRBV29-1	TRBJ2-5	.	TGCAGCGTGACAGGGGGCGGAGAGACCCAGTACTTC	CSVTGGGETQYF
TRBD1	TRBV19	TRBJ1-5	.	TGTGCCAGTACCCCGACAGGGCGTATTGGGGATCAGCCCCAGCATTTT	CASTPTGRIGDQPQHF
.	TRBV7-3	TRBJ1-1	.	TGTGCCAGCAGCTCCGCAGGGAACACTGAAGCTTTCTTT	CASSSAGNTEAFF
.	TRBV28	TRBJ2-7	.	TGTGCCAGCAGCTCTCTGGGGATTAACAGGGGAGGAAAGGGAGCTTTCTACGAGCAGTACTTC	CASSSLGINRGGKGAFYEQYF
TRBD1	TRBV19	TRBJ1-5	once	TGTGCCAGTAGACCGGGACAGGGTGGGGTTCAGCCCCAGCATTTT	CASRPGQGGVQPQHF
.	TRBV5-6	TRBJ1-4	once	TGTGCCAGCAGCTTTGCAGGCGCAGGGCCACATGAAAAACTGTTTTTT	CASSFAGAGPHEKLFF
.	TRBV21-1	TRBJ2-7	few	TGTGCCAGCAGCATCGAGACTAGCGGGAGAGACGAGCAGTACTTC	CASSIETSGRDEQYF
.	TRBV27	TRBJ1-2	.	TGTGCCAGCAGGCCCAGGGGTTCCTATGGCTACACCTTC	CASRPRGSYGYTF
.	TRBV14	TRBJ1-1	.	TGTGCCAGCAGCCAAGATAGCCATGGCCTCCTTAATATGAACACTGAAGCTTTCTTT	CASSQDSHGLLNMNTEAFF
.	TRBV27	TRBJ2-3	.	TGTGCCAGCAATCCATCCCTGGGGGCTAGCACAGATACGCAGTATTTT	CASNPSLGASTDTQYF
TRBD1	TRBV28	TRBJ1-5	.	TGTGCCAGCAGTTCCCTAGGGACAGGGGGACAGCCCCAGCATTTT	CASSSLGTGGQPQHF
TRBD1	TRBV28	TRBJ2-3	.	TGTGCCAGCAGTTTAGAGGGTGGGACAGTGAGATGGCGAAATACGCAGTATTTT	CASSLEGGTVRWRNTQYF